The rows below give T cell receptor beta chains drawn from one sample of a study of T cell repertoires in cytomegalovirus infection. Via MiXCR, TCRdb re-called the reads, giving one row per CDR3 protein. The sample contains approximately 260,000 distinct CDR3 sequences, about a sixth of which appear only once. Input material: CD8+ T cells from PBMCs. All receptors derive from a human donor in good health (CMV status not recorded). Some clones in this sample may be carry-over from other donors' samples. Both conserved end residues are part of each CDR3. A D gene is named only where the DNA matches it firmly. Some rows have no size entry. The others give once, few or many, or a class for an expanded clone.

d_gene: .; abundance: .; j_gene: TRBJ1-1; v_gene: TRBV5-1; CDR3aa: CASSFDSFWTEAFF; CDR3nt: TGCGCCAGCAGCTTCGACTCGTTTTGGACTGAAGCTTTCTTT
d_gene: .; abundance: once; j_gene: TRBJ1-1; v_gene: TRBV4-1; CDR3aa: CASSRGLQGSGGEAFF; CDR3nt: TGCGCCAGCAGCCGTGGGCTTCAGGGATCCGGGGGTGAAGCTTTCTTT
d_gene: .; abundance: many; j_gene: TRBJ2-2; v_gene: TRBV7-8; CDR3aa: CASSLMVDTGELFF; CDR3nt: TGTGCCAGCAGCTTAATGGTCGACACCGGGGAGCTGTTTTTT
d_gene: TRBD1; abundance: .; j_gene: TRBJ2-1; v_gene: TRBV7-6; CDR3aa: CASSFQTPGQFYNEQFF; CDR3nt: TGTGCCAGCAGCTTCCAAACACCGGGACAGTTTTACAATGAGCAGTTCTTC
d_gene: TRBD1; abundance: .; j_gene: TRBJ2-7; v_gene: TRBV7-9; CDR3aa: CASSKKTGDGYEQYF; CDR3nt: TGTGCCAGCAGCAAAAAGACAGGGGACGGCTACGAGCAGTACTTC
d_gene: TRBD2; abundance: many; j_gene: TRBJ2-3; v_gene: TRBV2; CDR3aa: CASSRDYTDTQYF; CDR3nt: TGTGCCAGCAGTCGGGACTACACAGATACGCAGTATTTT
d_gene: .; abundance: .; j_gene: TRBJ1-1; v_gene: TRBV12-5; CDR3aa: CASGLAPGSEAFF; CDR3nt: TGTGCTAGTGGTTTGGCCCCGGGTAGTGAAGCTTTCTTT
d_gene: .; abundance: few; j_gene: TRBJ2-4; v_gene: TRBV3-1; CDR3aa: CASSPRPGTKNIQYF; CDR3nt: TGTGCCAGCAGCCCTCGTCCAGGGACAAAAAACATTCAGTACTTC
d_gene: TRBD1; abundance: many; j_gene: TRBJ2-7; v_gene: TRBV6-2/TRBV6-3; CDR3aa: CASDRGSYEQYF; CDR3nt: TGTGCCAGCGACAGGGGCTCCTACGAGCAGTACTTC
d_gene: .; abundance: many; j_gene: TRBJ1-3; v_gene: TRBV20-1; CDR3aa: CSADGPDHYVYSGNTIYF; CDR3nt: TGCAGTGCCGACGGTCCGGATCATTACGTCTACTCTGGAAACACCATATATTTT
d_gene: .; abundance: many; j_gene: TRBJ2-1; v_gene: TRBV7-2; CDR3aa: CASSSNSGEYNEQFF; CDR3nt: TGTGCCAGCAGCTCTAATAGCGGCGAATACAATGAGCAGTTCTTC
d_gene: .; abundance: many; j_gene: TRBJ2-7; v_gene: TRBV7-6; CDR3aa: CASSLDPGYEQYF; CDR3nt: TGTGCCAGCAGCTTAGATCCCGGGTACGAGCAGTACTTC
d_gene: .; abundance: many; j_gene: TRBJ1-2; v_gene: TRBV7-9; CDR3aa: CASSPPGAGYYGYTF; CDR3nt: TGTGCCAGCAGCCCCCCCGGGGCAGGGTACTATGGCTACACCTTC
d_gene: TRBD2; abundance: many; j_gene: TRBJ2-3; v_gene: TRBV7-6; CDR3aa: CASSPFSGGPDTQYF; CDR3nt: TGTGCCAGCAGCCCTTTTAGCGGGGGTCCAGATACGCAGTATTTT
d_gene: .; abundance: many; j_gene: TRBJ2-3; v_gene: TRBV9; CDR3aa: CASSVATWQDSTDTQYF; CDR3nt: TGTGCCAGCAGCGTAGCGACGTGGCAGGACAGCACAGATACGCAGTATTTT
d_gene: .; abundance: .; j_gene: TRBJ2-5; v_gene: TRBV2; CDR3aa: CASIGGKETQYF; CDR3nt: TGTGCCAGCATCGGAGGCAAAGAGACCCAGTACTTC
d_gene: TRBD1; abundance: .; j_gene: TRBJ1-2; v_gene: TRBV20-1; CDR3aa: CSAGVETGDLLYGYTF; CDR3nt: TGCAGTGCTGGAGTCGAGACAGGGGACCTCCTCTATGGCTACACCTTC
d_gene: TRBD1; abundance: .; j_gene: TRBJ2-4; v_gene: TRBV6-6; CDR3aa: CASSYSGTDPRRNIQYF; CDR3nt: TGTGCCAGCAGTTACTCGGGGACAGACCCTCGTCGGAACATTCAGTACTTC
d_gene: TRBD2; abundance: many; j_gene: TRBJ2-2; v_gene: TRBV7-2; CDR3aa: CASSLTRTSGGAWELFF; CDR3nt: TGTGCCAGCAGCTTGACTCGGACTAGCGGGGGGGCCTGGGAGCTGTTTTTT
d_gene: .; abundance: many; j_gene: TRBJ1-4; v_gene: TRBV7-9; CDR3aa: CASSLDPGNEKLFF; CDR3nt: TGTGCCAGCAGCTTAGACCCGGGGAATGAAAAACTGTTTTTT
d_gene: .; abundance: few; j_gene: TRBJ1-1; v_gene: TRBV4-1; CDR3aa: CASSQVRTEGTEAFF; CDR3nt: TGCGCCAGCAGCCAGGTGAGGACGGAGGGGACTGAAGCTTTCTTT
d_gene: .; abundance: many; j_gene: TRBJ1-6; v_gene: TRBV14; CDR3aa: CASSPQGWENSPLHF; CDR3nt: TGTGCCAGCAGCCCCCAGGGTTGGGAAAATTCACCCCTCCACTTT
d_gene: TRBD1; abundance: many; j_gene: TRBJ1-1; v_gene: TRBV6-6; CDR3aa: CASSARTGGLDTEAFF; CDR3nt: TGTGCCAGCAGTGCTCGGACAGGGGGGTTGGACACTGAAGCTTTCTTT
d_gene: .; abundance: .; j_gene: TRBJ1-5; v_gene: TRBV7-4; CDR3aa: CASSYIVGGEADQPQHF; CDR3nt: TGTGCCAGCAGCTATATCGTGGGGGGCGAGGCGGATCAGCCCCAGCATTTT
d_gene: .; abundance: many; j_gene: TRBJ1-1; v_gene: TRBV7-6; CDR3aa: CASSSLAGLTLSEAFF; CDR3nt: TGTGCCAGCAGCTCGCTGGCGGGACTGACCCTGTCTGAAGCTTTCTTT
d_gene: .; abundance: .; j_gene: TRBJ1-2; v_gene: TRBV10-2; CDR3aa: CASSEDSYGYTF; CDR3nt: TGCGCCAGCAGTGAGGACAGCTATGGCTACACCTTC
d_gene: TRBD2; abundance: .; j_gene: TRBJ2-7; v_gene: TRBV6-2/TRBV6-3; CDR3aa: CASSYSGRDPYEQYF; CDR3nt: TGTGCCAGCAGTTACTCGGGGAGGGACCCCTACGAGCAGTACTTC
d_gene: .; abundance: .; j_gene: TRBJ2-4; v_gene: TRBV7-2; CDR3aa: CASSLDAGQMNIQYF; CDR3nt: TGTGCCAGCAGCTTAGATGCAGGACAGATGAACATTCAGTACTTC
d_gene: .; abundance: few; j_gene: TRBJ2-7; v_gene: TRBV19; CDR3aa: CASSIQGPSYEQYF; CDR3nt: TGTGCCAGTAGTATCCAGGGGCCCTCCTACGAGCAGTACTTC
d_gene: .; abundance: few; j_gene: TRBJ2-7; v_gene: TRBV29-1; CDR3aa: CSVEASYEQYF; CDR3nt: TGCAGCGTTGAGGCGTCCTACGAGCAGTACTTC
d_gene: .; abundance: many; j_gene: TRBJ2-7; v_gene: TRBV28; CDR3aa: CASSFAEYEQYF; CDR3nt: TGTGCCAGCAGTTTTGCGGAATACGAGCAGTACTTC
d_gene: .; abundance: few; j_gene: TRBJ1-1; v_gene: TRBV20-1; CDR3aa: CSAKNMGGTEAFF; CDR3nt: TGCAGTGCCAAAAACATGGGGGGAACTGAAGCTTTCTTT
d_gene: .; abundance: many; j_gene: TRBJ2-4; v_gene: TRBV27; CDR3aa: CASSFFGDIQYF; CDR3nt: TGTGCCAGCAGTTTTTTTGGGGACATTCAGTACTTC
d_gene: TRBD1; abundance: few; j_gene: TRBJ2-1; v_gene: TRBV5-5; CDR3aa: CASSLDREVLSYNEQFF; CDR3nt: TGTGCCAGCAGCTTAGACAGGGAAGTTCTGTCCTACAATGAGCAGTTCTTC
d_gene: .; abundance: many; j_gene: TRBJ2-7; v_gene: TRBV6-6; CDR3aa: CASSYSTAGASYEQYF; CDR3nt: TGTGCCAGCAGTTACTCGACGGCAGGGGCCTCCTACGAGCAGTACTTC
d_gene: .; abundance: .; j_gene: TRBJ1-5; v_gene: TRBV28; CDR3aa: CASSSRDMGNQPQHF; CDR3nt: TGTGCCAGCAGTTCCCGGGACATGGGAAATCAGCCCCAGCATTTT
d_gene: TRBD2; abundance: .; j_gene: TRBJ2-3; v_gene: TRBV4-1; CDR3aa: CASSQDGLLAGRIAQYF; CDR3nt: TGCGCCAGCAGCCAAGATGGGCTCCTAGCGGGGCGGATCGCGCAGTATTTT
d_gene: .; abundance: few; j_gene: TRBJ2-2; v_gene: TRBV29-1; CDR3aa: CSVAGRDTYTGELFF; CDR3nt: TGCAGCGTTGCTGGGCGGGACACTTACACCGGGGAGCTGTTTTTT
d_gene: .; abundance: .; j_gene: TRBJ2-7; v_gene: TRBV19; CDR3aa: CASSITGLDLGFGLYEQYF; CDR3nt: TGTGCCAGTAGTATAACAGGGTTGGATCTCGGTTTTGGCCTTTACGAGCAGTACTTC
d_gene: .; abundance: .; j_gene: TRBJ1-1; v_gene: TRBV12-5; CDR3aa: CASGKNTEAFF; CDR3nt: TGTGCTAGTGGCAAAAACACTGAAGCTTTCTTT